This entry lists 19 T cell receptor beta chains sequenced from one sample in a study of shared clonotypes between healthy human individuals (dated by TCRdb to 2020 to 2022). Libraries came from the immunoSEQ multiplex PCR assay. TCRdb's version of the immuneACCESS table is confined to in-frame rearrangements and falls short of the full clone set. An unresolved V gene accounts for under half of the shortfall where checked; the remainder is of unknown origin. A total of about 1.4 million clones appear in this sample, about 96% of them only once. More than 0.9% of the sample is in the top ten clones. Sequenced material: naive CD4+ T cells sorted from blood. Read against the paper, the sample's cell subset or site label means: CD45RA+ positively selected. Source of these receptors: a young man in good health.

This chain links TRBV18 with TRBJ1-4; no definite D call. Germline loops: CDR1 KGHSH, CDR2 LQKENI. The CDR3 loop spans 15 amino acids. Trimming left V 2 bases short and J 6 bases short, with 13 bases between. In DNA form, the CDR3 reads TGTGCCAGCTCACCATTATCCAGGCGGGATGAAAAACTGTTTTTT. This translates into CASSPLSRRDEKLFF.

CDR3 sequence (DNA): TGTGCCAGCAGTTTCTCGGACATTTCCTACGAGCAGTACTTC. This gives the protein CASSFSDISYEQYF. The gene calls are TRBV27 and TRBJ2-7; tentative D call: TRBD1 (5 bases). The CDR3 loop spans 14 amino acids. Germline CDR1 reads MNHEY; CDR2 reads SMNVEV (reference sequence). V was pared by 3 bases and J by 1 base, with 10 bases between.

The chain is built from TRBV6-5 and TRBJ2-7; TRBD1 aligns across 7 bases. Looked up from germline, CDR1 is MNHEY and CDR2 is SVGAGI. The CDR3 is made up of 15 amino acids. Trimming took 4 bases from V and 0 from J; bases not matched to a gene: 6. For the CDR3, the DNA is TGTGCCAGCAGTTCCCAGACAGGGTACTCCTACGAGCAGTACTTC. Translation gives CASSSQTGYSYEQYF.

This chain links TRBV4-1 with TRBJ1-1; D may be TRBD1 (6 bases). The CDR3 length is 15 residues. The V end was cut by 2 bases, the J end by 5 bases, with 15 bases between. The germline gives CDR1 MGHRA, CDR2 YSYEKL. The CDR3 loop is CASSQQQGFTTEAFF. The CDR3 DNA sequence: TGCGCCAGCAGCCAACAACAGGGTTTCACGACTGAAGCTTTCTTT.

Details on this clone: The sample holds other DNA sequences that translate to the same CDR3. The V call is TRBV5-4, the J call TRBJ2-7; 10 bases map to TRBD1. Looked up from germline, CDR1 is SGHNT and CDR2 is YYREEE (reference sequence). This CDR3 contains 14 residues. Unmatched junction bases numbered 3, after V lost 4 bases and J lost 2 bases. CDR3 residues: CASSRGQGTYEQYF. The CDR3 DNA reads TGTGCCAGCAGCCGGGGACAGGGGACCTACGAGCAGTACTTC.

This chain links TRBV27 with TRBJ2-1, with TRBD2 matching over 11 bases. V shed 3 bases and J 7 bases; nucleotides not matched to a gene: 8. The germline gives CDR1 MNHEY, CDR2 SMNVEV (reference sequence). The CDR3 has 16 residues. In DNA form, the CDR3 reads TGTGCCAGCAGTTTTAGGCTAGCGGGAGGAATGAATGAGCAGTTCTTC. Encoded protein: CASSFRLAGGMNEQFF.

The chain uses TRBV2 and TRBJ2-7, with D possibly TRBD2 on 5 matching bases. Germline V gene data show CDR1 as SNHLY and CDR2 as FYNNEI. V was cut by 8 bases and J by 12 bases, with 17 bases left in between. The CDR3 spans 11 residues. The CDR3 sequence: CASVEGRTGYF. The CDR3, as DNA: TGTGCCAGCGTCGAGGGCCGAACGGGGTACTTC.

The chain combines TRBV28 with TRBJ2-7, with no clear D. Germline values: CDR1 MDHEN, CDR2 SYDVKM. The V gene lost 2 bases and the J gene lost 0 bases, with 11 bases spanning the gap. The CDR3 is 15 residues long. The CDR3: CASSLPTDGSYEQYF. The DNA for the CDR3 is TGTGCCAGCAGTTTACCGACTGACGGCTCCTACGAGCAGTACTTC.

The chain is built from TRBV28 and TRBJ2-7, with 8 positions matching TRBD1. Germline V lookup: CDR1 MDHEN, CDR2 SYDVKM. V lost 9 bases, J lost 5 bases, and 6 bases stayed unmatched. This CDR3 contains 12 residues. This CDR3 is CASAETGDEQYF. The CDR3 nucleotides read TGTGCCAGTGCGGAGACAGGGGACGAGCAGTACTTC.

CDR3 sequence: CASSQELWHGQFF. The CDR3 DNA reads as TGCGCCAGCAGCCAAGAGCTCTGGCATGGGCAGTTCTTC. V usage is TRBV4-3 and J usage is TRBJ2-1; D gene ambiguous. V lost 0 bases, J lost 12 bases, and 12 bases lay in between. Germline V CDR1 and CDR2: LGHNA, YSLEER. CDR3 length equals 13 residues.

The rearrangement joins TRBV19 to TRBJ1-1, with D possibly being TRBD1 (5 bases). V was pared by 3 bases and J by 5 bases, with 10 bases between. The CDR3 loop spans 13 amino acids. Germline V gene data show CDR1 as LNHDA and CDR2 as SQIVND (reference sequence). CDR3 region: CASSMVRGTEAFF. The CDR3 nucleotides read TGTGCCAGTAGTATGGTGAGGGGTACTGAAGCTTTCTTT.

J is TRBJ1-2 and V is TRBV19; no firm D call. The V end was cut by 6 bases, the J end by 4 bases, with 9 bases between. Germline CDR1 is LNHDA and CDR2 is SQIVND (reference sequence). This CDR3 is built from 12 residues. The CDR3 DNA follows: TGTGCCAGTAGAACTAGCAGCTATGGCTACACCTTC. It translates to CASRTSSYGYTF.

V is TRBV2 and J is TRBJ2-7; 9 bases agree with TRBD2. The CDR3 consists of 14 residues. The germline V gene has CDR1 SNHLY and CDR2 FYNNEI. V lost 4 bases to trimming and J lost 4 bases; unmatched junction nucleotides: 5. Here the CDR3 DNA reads TGTGCCAGCAGTGTTTTAGCGGGAGTTTACGAGCAGTACTTC. Translating it yields CASSVLAGVYEQYF.

The gene calls are TRBV28 and TRBJ2-7, with D maybe TRBD1 (5 bases). The CDR3 is 17 residues long. V lost 1 base and J 1 base, leaving 17 bases between the germline ends. CDR1 and CDR2 from the germline V gene are MDHEN and SYDVKM. The CDR3 DNA follows: TGTGCCAGCAGTTTATCCCCCCACCTGGCAGGGTCCTACGAGCAGTACTTC. Translating gives CASSLSPHLAGSYEQYF.

The rearrangement links TRBV7-8 to TRBJ2-6, with a possible D match to TRBD1 (6 bases). CDR3 length equals 18 residues. V was cut by 2 bases and J by 4 bases, with 18 bases left in between. Germline V gene lookup returns CDR1 SGHVS and CDR2 FQNEAQ. The CDR3 protein is CASSLIRQALSGANVLTF. Here the CDR3 DNA reads TGTGCCAGCAGCTTAATTCGACAGGCCCTTTCAGGGGCCAACGTCCTGACTTTC.

J is TRBJ1-2 and V is TRBV4-3; TRBD1 is a possible D gene (5 bases). Trimming left V 3 bases short and J 4 bases short, with 21 bases between. There are 17 residues in the CDR3. Germline V gene lookup returns CDR1 LGHNA and CDR2 YSLEER. The CDR3 sequence is CASSHQNGAGLGYGYTF. The CDR3 DNA follows: TGCGCCAGCAGCCACCAAAACGGGGCAGGGTTGGGCTATGGCTACACCTTC.

The chain has TRBV15 and TRBJ2-1; 9 nucleotides align to TRBD2. Germline values: CDR1 LNHNV, CDR2 YYDKDF (reference sequence). V lost 3 bases to trimming and J lost 1 base; unmatched junction nucleotides: 4. The CDR3 is 16 amino acids. The CDR3 reads CATSRGLAASYNEQFF. The CDR3 DNA reads TGTGCCACCAGCAGGGGACTAGCAGCGTCCTACAATGAGCAGTTCTTC.

The rearrangement joins TRBV5-1 to TRBJ2-7; D is perhaps TRBD1 (7 bases). Germline CDR1 reads SGHRS; CDR2 reads YFSETQ. The V end lost 4 bases, the J end lost 1 base, and 15 bases lay between the germline ends. CDR3 length: 15 residues. DNA of the CDR3: TGCGCCAGCAGCCCAGGAGGGACAGTATCCTACGAGCAGTACTTC. This encodes CASSPGGTVSYEQYF.

The DNA for the CDR3 is TGTGCCAGCAGCTTTTCTAGCGTAGGCTACGAGCAGTACTTC. Its translation: CASSFSSVGYEQYF. The rearrangement links TRBV11-3 to TRBJ2-7, with D maybe TRBD2 (6 bases). This CDR3 has 14 residues. The germline V gene encodes CDR1 SGHNT and CDR2 YENEEA. Trimming took 3 bases from V and 3 from J, leaving 12 bases between them.